Sequencing of this T cell receptor (beta chain) was carried out in a study of blood T cell repertoires in COVID-19. About the research overall: Sites across the United States, Italy and Spain contributed samples from acute and convalescent COVID-19. T cells, B-cell-depleted T cells, or PBMCs supplied cDNA or gDNA.

In the authors' methods: Estimation of nucleated cell counts relied on the amplification of reference gene primers. Profiling relied on immunoSEQ multiplex PCR, and the TCRdb table lists in-frame clones only, not all of them. Clonal size and the V and J genes are those of that table, whereas D and trimming came from the DNA. The sample yields 100,000 to 150,000 clones, about 87% seen once. With V trimmed by 6 bases and J by 1 base, 5 bases remained unmatched. The germline V gene has CDR1 LGHDT and CDR2 YNNKEL (reference sequence). This CDR3 comprises 16 residues. The clonotype originates from a woman in her seventies with acute or convalescent COVID-19. Specimen: peripheral blood. V gene TRBV3-1 (or the pseudogene TRBV3-2) combines with J gene TRBJ2-5; 13 positions match TRBD2. DNA of the CDR3: TGTGCCAGCAGTCAGGGACTAGCGGGACCCCAAGAGACCCAGTACTTC. This gives the protein CASSQGLAGPQETQYF.